The source of this T cell receptor beta chain is a study of cytomegalovirus exposure and HLA in healthy donors (dated by TCRdb to 2016 to 2017). Broadly, across the study: According to an earlier analysis of 587 of the donors, 150 million to 200 million T cells yielded 100 million or so unique TCR beta sequences and approximately 280 Gb of sequence data. The study used immunosequencing to profile the T cell repertoires of 666 subjects and linked those repertoires to cytomegalovirus serostatus. Donor age, sex, ethnicity and CMV serostatus were compiled together with the repertoire data. Among about 410 genotyped donors of the cohort, an average of roughly 230,000 unique TCR beta nucleotide sequences was sequenced per donor, of which roughly 18% were non-productive. An earlier analysis of 500 to 750 of the donors applied high-throughput TCR beta sequencing to assess whether each TCR beta V gene segment acted as functional or pseudogenic. Every repertoire in the discovery cohort had been generated on one and the same sequencing platform. The genetic ancestry cluster associated with self-reported Caucasian donors included around 76% of the approximately 410 genotyped donors. Roughly 290 gigabases of sequencing data and around 80 million unique TCR sequences made up an early release that covered approximately 620 HLA-typed donors. To study patterns of TCR occurrence, a later analysis re-analyzed previously published TCR beta repertoires from 500 to 850 donors and added high-resolution HLA genotyping. The number of donors typed differed by locus, with about 629-640 for A, B, C, DRB1 and DQB1, around 500 for DQA1, 600 to 610 for DPA1, and around 460 for DPB1. In the later analysis, no new phenotypic data were used to find candidate immune exposures; instead, reliance was placed on TCR beta sequences and their occurrence across donors. A later genetic analysis used genome-wide SNP genotypes for about 65% of the roughly 670 donors, treating that subset as a discovery cohort. The study was designed to test whether signatures of past pathogen exposure could be identified by cataloging public T cell receptors. To predict cytomegalovirus infection status, the study combined high-throughput TCR immunosequencing, statistical association of individual TCRs with disease status, and machine learning. HLA typing covered class I and class II loci at four-digit resolution. About five DR-DQ haplotypes were handled as single units for association and clustering because linkage in the cohort was strong. A separate validation cohort of more than 100 different subjects was used in addition to the roughly 670-subject first cohort. What the work shows at the level of the full study, not this receptor alone: Some IMGT-functional V segments, including TRBV6-2 and TRBV6-3, could not be told apart with the 87-base-pair reads, so those segments were excluded. Compared with equally common non-associated chains, HLA-associated TCR beta chains in a later analysis were more clonally expanded and had lower generation probabilities. CMV serostatus was the only immune exposure information available for the cohort. Because counts were too low, under 20 rarely observed V segments, including chromosome 9 orphons, were left out of the earlier analysis of approximately 500 of the donors. Assigning TCR associations to individual alleles was difficult when HLA alleles, especially DR and DQ, strongly co-occurred. A further reported finding was that TCR beta sequences accurately predicted the HLA-A and HLA-B alleles for most subjects in the first cohort. Compared with the 666-donor mean, donors in an Asian-associated ancestry cluster had fewer N-insertions in productive TCRs, according to a later genetic analysis. According to a later analysis, most CMV-associated TCR beta chains appeared to be HLA-restricted, and the HLA associations seemed to be driven largely by CMV exposure. A later analysis associated about 16,000 TCR beta sequences with specific HLA alleles at a false discovery rate of 0.05. Most TCR sequences were seen in very few donors, while some public TCRs were found in many individuals. The classifier was reported to diagnose cytomegalovirus status with high specificity and sensitivity in both the original cohort and the validation cohort. A cluster of highly shared sequence variants was judged likely to be a technical artifact of the sequencing pipeline. The authors suggested that the approach could potentially be extended to other disease states and immunological phenotypes. In the study, around 150 TCR beta chains were listed as associated with cytomegalovirus. In a later analysis, several top co-occurrence clusters were reported to appear linked to parvovirus B19, influenza, CMV and Epstein-Barr virus. Only TCR beta chains were sequenced in this cohort, and the absence of alpha or paired-chain data limited detectable features. In a later analysis, TCR association rates were found to vary across HLA loci, with the most associated TCRs seen for DRB1 alleles and the fewest for HLA-C alleles. Broadly in line with IMGT annotations, most TCR beta V segments showed up in productive rearrangements about 90% or about 30% of the time in an earlier analysis of approximately 600 of the donors. The presence/absence analyses assumed that sequencing depth was roughly uniform across donors, and that assumption may not be true. Because HLA typing was unavailable for some donors at each locus, only the typed subset was used in association tests. An association between a missense DCLRE1C variant and V-gene and J-gene trimming of TCR beta chains was found in a later genetic analysis and replicated in an independent cohort. Linkage disequilibrium might explain the correlated functional status among segregating V segments, but an unknown experimental factor could not be excluded. In vitro tests confirmed that a few of the cytomegalovirus-associated TCR beta chains recognize cytomegalovirus antigens.

Concerning this clone itself: Its antigen specificity is not known. Base qualities are missing; no much larger clone stands one base away.

Library preparation was by the immunoSEQ multiplex PCR assay. For the multiplex PCR, a mixture combining 60 forward primers for TCR Vbeta segments and 13 reverse primers for TCR Jbeta segments was used. A multiplex PCR assay on genomic DNA amplified the CDR3 region of rearranged TCR beta genes. The amplified TCR beta libraries were sequenced on the Illumina HiSeq System as 87-base-pair reads. The paper's data handling went like this. A later analysis counted 65 million to 90 million unique TCR beta chains across the 670 or so repertoires, and some 11 million of these chains were shared by at least two donors. Raw reads were error-corrected and collapsed into unique sequences by a nearest-neighbor algorithm in which closely related sequences were merged to remove PCR and sequencing errors. Alignment of CDR3 sequences to IMGT reference sequences was used to assign V, D and J gene segments. Each retained sequence needed at least a six-nucleotide match to both a V gene segment and a J gene segment. A rearrangement was called productive if the CDR3 had no stop codons and remained in frame with V and J, and every other rearrangement was called non-productive. Following IMGT convention, CDR3 was defined as the stretch from the second conserved V-encoded cysteine up to the conserved J-encoded phenylalanine. The earlier analysis of about 570 of the donors excluded any sequence lacking an unambiguous match to a single V gene segment. An earlier analysis of 500 to 700 of the donors classified V segments as functional when productive rearrangements were above 56.7% and as segregating when the standard deviation between donors was above 5%. To diagnose cytomegalovirus status from the catalog of TCR beta chain sequences, a statistical classification framework was built. A later analysis assigned V and J genes by comparing TCR nucleotide sequences with IMGT/GENE-DB human TR gene sequences. The TCRdist pipeline was used in a later analysis to assign CDR3 sequences and most-parsimonious VDJ recombination scenarios. In a later analysis, every TCR beta chain was defined by the combination of its CDR3 amino acid sequence and its V-gene family, and reads without a unique V-gene family were dropped. A later analysis removed 592 highly shared, low-generation-probability nucleotide sequences to deal with suspected cross-contamination and a sequencing artifact. In a later analysis, a clonal expansion index was calculated for each public chain from normalized within-repertoire ranks of inferred template counts. In a later analysis, generation probabilities were computed with a VDJ recombination model fitted to out-of-frame rearrangements, and the resulting probabilities were checked against IGoR. In a later analysis, hypergeometric tests were used to score TCR-TCR, TCR-HLA and TCR-CMV co-occurrence, with a repertoire-size bias correction applied to TCR pairs. In a later analysis, false discovery rates were estimated by permuting HLA or CMV assignments 20 times. In a later analysis, co-occurring TCRs were grouped using DBSCAN, with TCRdist sequence similarity added in when clustering inside HLA-allele-positive subsets. Repertoires with fewer than 30,000 or more than 120,000 public chains were left out of co-occurrence clustering, as were four to six repertoires with anomalous nucleotide sharing. TCRdb took this table from immuneACCESS and kept in-frame rearrangements with V and J called. Such tables lack part of the clones; where checked against another copy, unresolved V genes explain under half of the gap, and the rest is unexplained. V and J calls and clone size follow that table, whereas D and trimming were derived from the DNA. Across this sample there are about 160,000 clones, with less than 90% seen only once. The ten largest clones capture more than 1.5% of the sample.

The CDR3 contains 10 residues, cysteine and phenylalanine counted. Only the CDR3 DNA is retained, 30 bases long and in frame from the first base. The cohort consisted of 670 or so healthy bone marrow donors. All cohort members were sampled while nominally healthy, although unrecorded immune exposures were likely present. The donor tested CMV seronegative, placing the donor among the 350 or so seronegative members of the cohort. Each donor provided a peripheral blood sample, and peripheral blood mononuclear cells were used for TCR beta sequencing. The Qiagen DNeasy Blood Extraction Kit was used to extract genomic DNA from the blood cell samples.

Source material: PBMCs. This sequence originates from a man younger than 30 in good health and CMV-seronegative. Recombination linked TRBV21-1 to TRBJ2-1; the table's D call, TRBD1, has no DNA check behind it. TRBV21-1 is labeled a pseudogene. In nucleotide form, the sequence is TGTGCCAGAGGGGGAAATGAGCAGTTCTTC. The resulting protein is CARGGNEQFF.